The source of this T cell receptor (beta chain) is a study of blood T cell repertoires in COVID-19. At the level of the study: In each case, the material was cDNA or gDNA derived from T cells, B-cell-depleted T cells, or PBMCs.

This CDR3 is built from 15 residues. Germline V lookup: CDR1 SNHLY, CDR2 FYNNEI. V lost 4 bases and J 1 base, leaving 10 bases between the germline ends. Original processing methods: Estimation of nucleated cell counts relied on the amplification of reference gene primers. Clones were read by immunoSEQ multiplex PCR, and TCRdb kept only the in-frame ones, dropping some. V, J and clone size derive from that table, while D and trimming were established from the DNA sequence. The data show 200,000 to 250,000 clones, approximately 80% seen once. V and J are TRBV2 and TRBJ2-2; TRBD2 might be the D (5 bases). The sequenced material came from peripheral blood. The origin of this receptor is an elderly woman with acute or convalescent COVID-19. The CDR3 is CASSADGVNTGELFF. The CDR3 bases are TGTGCCAGCAGTGCCGACGGGGTGAACACCGGGGAGCTGTTTTTT.